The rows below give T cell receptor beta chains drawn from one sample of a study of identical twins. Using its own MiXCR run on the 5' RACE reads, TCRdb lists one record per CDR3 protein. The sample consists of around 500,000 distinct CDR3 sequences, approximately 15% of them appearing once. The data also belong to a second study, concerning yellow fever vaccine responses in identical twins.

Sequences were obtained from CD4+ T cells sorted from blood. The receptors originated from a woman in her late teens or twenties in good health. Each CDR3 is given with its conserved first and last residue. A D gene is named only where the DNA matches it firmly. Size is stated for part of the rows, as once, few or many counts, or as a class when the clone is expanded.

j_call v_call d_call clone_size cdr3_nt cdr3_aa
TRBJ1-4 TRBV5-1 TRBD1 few TGCGCCAGCAGCTTCGGGACAGGGGCCGAAAAACTGTTTTTT CASSFGTGAEKLFF
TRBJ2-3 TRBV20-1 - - TGCAGTGCTAGTCTCCCAGTGGATCCAAATACGCAGTATTTT CSASLPVDPNTQYF
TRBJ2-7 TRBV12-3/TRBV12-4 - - TGTGCCAGCAGTTTACTTGGTACAGCGATAATCACCTACGAGCAGTACTTC CASSLLGTAIITYEQYF
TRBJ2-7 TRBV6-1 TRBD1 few TGTGCCAGCAGGTTGGGACAGGCCTACGAGCAGTACTTC CASRLGQAYEQYF
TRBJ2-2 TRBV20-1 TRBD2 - TGCAGTGCTAGAGAGCCGGGACTAAACACCGGGGAGCTGTTTTTT CSAREPGLNTGELFF
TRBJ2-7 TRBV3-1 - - TGTGCCAGCAGCAACATCTACGAGCAGTACTTC CASSNIYEQYF
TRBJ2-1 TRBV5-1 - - TGCGCCAGCCACCAGGGGATCTCCTACAATGAGCAGTTCTTC CASHQGISYNEQFF
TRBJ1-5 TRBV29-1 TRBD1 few TGCAGCGTAGGACAGGGGGATCAGCCCCAGCATTTT CSVGQGDQPQHF
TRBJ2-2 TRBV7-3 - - TGTGCCAGCAGCGTCGACGGTTTCACCGGGGAGCTGTTTTTT CASSVDGFTGELFF
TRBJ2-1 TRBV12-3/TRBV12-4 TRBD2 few TGTGCCAGCAGTTTAACCGGGACTAGCGGGGGTGAGCAGTTCTTC CASSLTGTSGGEQFF
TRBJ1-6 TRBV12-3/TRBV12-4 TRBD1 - TGTGCCAGCACCACAGGGGGGAATTCACCCCTCCACTTT CASTTGGNSPLHF
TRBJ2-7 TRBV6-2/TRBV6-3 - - TGTGCCAGCAGCCCACTCGGGACAATAATCTACGAGCAGTACTTC CASSPLGTIIYEQYF
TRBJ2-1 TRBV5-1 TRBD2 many TGCGCCAGCAGCTTGGGGCTAGCGGGAACCAATGAGCAGTTCTTC CASSLGLAGTNEQFF
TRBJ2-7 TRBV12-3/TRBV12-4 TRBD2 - TGTGCCAGCAGTCCCGGGAGGGTAGGCTCCGAGCAGTACTTC CASSPGRVGSEQYF
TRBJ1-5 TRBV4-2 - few TGTGCCAGCAGCCAAGAGGGCAGCTTACACAGGGAGGTGAGCAATCAGCCCCAGCATTTT CASSQEGSLHREVSNQPQHF
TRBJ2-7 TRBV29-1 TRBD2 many TGCAGCGTTAGACAGGGGACTAGCGGGATATACGAGCAGTACTTC CSVRQGTSGIYEQYF
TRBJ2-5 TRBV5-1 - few TGCGCCAGCAGCTTGGATCCAGGGGTCGTAAAAGAGACCCAGTACTTC CASSLDPGVVKETQYF
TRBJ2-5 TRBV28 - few TGTGCCAGCAGTTTAGGAGGGGTAGGGGAGACCCAGTACTTC CASSLGGVGETQYF
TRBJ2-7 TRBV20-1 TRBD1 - TGCAGTGCGTACAGGGGGCAGTTAGCGGGCGAGCAGTACTTC CSAYRGQLAGEQYF
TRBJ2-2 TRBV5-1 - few TGCGCCAGCAGCGCTGTTAGCAGTGGCACCGGGGAGCTGTTTTTT CASSAVSSGTGELFF
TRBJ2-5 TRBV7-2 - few TGTGCCAGCAGCTTAAATATACGGACACTACAAGAGACCCAGTACTTC CASSLNIRTLQETQYF
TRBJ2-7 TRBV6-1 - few TGTGCCAGCAGTGAAGCCCTAGTCGGGGAGCAGTACTTC CASSEALVGEQYF
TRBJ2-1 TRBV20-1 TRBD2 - TGCAGTGCAATTCTAGCGGGCAGGTACAATGAGCAGTTCTTC CSAILAGRYNEQFF
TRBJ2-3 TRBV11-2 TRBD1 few TGTGCCAGCAGCTTAGGTGCGCAGGGGGCCGATACGCAGTATTTT CASSLGAQGADTQYF
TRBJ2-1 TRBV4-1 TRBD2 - TGCGCCAGCAGCCAGCTAGCGGGAGCTAGAAATGAGCAGTTCTTC CASSQLAGARNEQFF
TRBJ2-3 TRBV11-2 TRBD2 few TGTGCCAGCAGCTTGCGACTAGCTTACACAGATACGCAGTATTTT CASSLRLAYTDTQYF
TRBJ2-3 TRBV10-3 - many TGTGCCATCAGTGAGTGGGGGACTGCGAAAATTACGCAGTATTTT CAISEWGTAKITQYF
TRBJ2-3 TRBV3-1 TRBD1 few TGTGCCAGCAGCCTTTACCCGGACAGGGGCTTAAGCACAGATACGCAGTATTTT CASSLYPDRGLSTDTQYF
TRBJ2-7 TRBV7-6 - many TGTGCCAGCAGTTCCCAGGAGGGATACGAGCAGTACTTC CASSSQEGYEQYF
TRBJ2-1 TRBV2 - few TGTGCCAGCATGGGCGCGAACAATGAGCAGTTCTTC CASMGANNEQFF
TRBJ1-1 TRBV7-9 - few TGTGCCAGCAGCTGGGGTTCTGAAGCTTTCTTT CASSWGSEAFF
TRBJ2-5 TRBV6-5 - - TGTGCCAGCAGTTACGTCGGGACCCCGGGAGAGACCCAGTACTTC CASSYVGTPGETQYF
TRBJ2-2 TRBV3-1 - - TGTGCCACCAGCCCAAAACGAGCACAGACCGGGGAGCTGTTTTTT CATSPKRAQTGELFF
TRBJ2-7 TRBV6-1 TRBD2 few TGTGCCAGCAGTCTGCCTAGCGGGAACTACGAGCAGTACTTC CASSLPSGNYEQYF
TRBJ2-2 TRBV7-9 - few TGTGCCAGCCGAACCACCACACCGAACACCGGGGAGCTGTTTTTT CASRTTTPNTGELFF
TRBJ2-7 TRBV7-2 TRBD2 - TGTGCCAGCAGCCAACGGGAGGCAGCCTACGAGCAGTACTTC CASSQREAAYEQYF
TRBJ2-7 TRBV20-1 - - TGCAGTGCTAGAGCAAGCGTGGTCGACGAGCAGTACTTC CSARASVVDEQYF
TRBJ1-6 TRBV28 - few TGTGCCAGCACCAATCCGGGAGGAATTCCACCCCTCCACTTT CASTNPGGIPPLHF
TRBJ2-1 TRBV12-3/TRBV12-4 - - TGTGCCAGCAGTGGGGATCGAACTCTCCTCAATGAGCAGTTCTTC CASSGDRTLLNEQFF
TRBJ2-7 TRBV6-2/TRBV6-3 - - TGTGCCAGCAGCCATCCAATTAAGTACTACGAGCAGTACTTC CASSHPIKYYEQYF
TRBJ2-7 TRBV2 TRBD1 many TGTGCCAGCAGTGAAACCTGGACAGGGGGCGACGAGCAGTACTTC CASSETWTGGDEQYF
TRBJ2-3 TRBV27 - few TGTGCCAGCAGTCTATCAATGGGTACGCAGTATTTT CASSLSMGTQYF
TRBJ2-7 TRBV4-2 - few TGTGCCAGCAGCCCGCGAGGACAAGGCGGATTCTACGAGCAGTACTTC CASSPRGQGGFYEQYF
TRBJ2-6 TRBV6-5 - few TGTGCCAGCAGTTACTCGACTTCCTCTGGGGCCAACGTCCTGACTTTC CASSYSTSSGANVLTF
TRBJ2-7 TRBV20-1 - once TGCAGTGCTACCGCAGCCGGGGGAACATTATACGAGCAGTACTTC CSATAAGGTLYEQYF
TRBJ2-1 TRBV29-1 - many TGCAGCGTTGAAGGGTTGGGAAATGAGCAGTTCTTC CSVEGLGNEQFF